This T cell receptor beta chain was sequenced during a study of PD-1 blockade in classical Hodgkin lymphoma. Study in general: Nivolumab was administered to patients intravenously at 3 mg/kg every 2 weeks. General study results and limits: Newly diagnosed and completely responding patients shared comparable baseline diversity. Undefined causes, possibly disease activity or prior therapy, underlie the repertoire differences.

Concerning this clone: Its matching antigen is unknown.

Exposure to brentuximab vedotin varied, and each patient had relapsed following autologous stem cell transplantation. The data were produced by immunoSEQ multiplex PCR, yet TCRdb's version contains in-frame clones alone and is incomplete. There are about 61,000 clones in the sample; 80% to 90% occur only once, and 14% to 15% lies in the top ten. Sequenced material: peripheral blood mononuclear cells (PBMCs), taken at baseline. This sequence was found in a human donor with classical Hodgkin lymphoma.

The CDR3 here is CASSIDRNSLSGNTIYF. Written as DNA, the CDR3 is TGTGCCAGTAGTATAGACCGAAACAGCCTCTCTGGAAACACCATATATTTT. V gene TRBV19 combines with J gene TRBJ1-3; D uncertain. The V and J ends lost 0 bases and 0 bases respectively, with 12 bases between them. There are 17 residues in the CDR3. CDR1 and CDR2 (germline): LNHDA, SQIVND (reference sequence).